Listed here are 2 T cell receptor beta chains from one sample, sequenced in a study of T-cell memory formation after mild COVID-19. Each CDR3 protein is one row after TCRdb ran MiXCR on the 5' RACE reads. The data hold roughly 300,000 distinct CDR3 sequences, with 16% observed a single time. Sequencing was performed on PBMCs or a T cell subset sorted from them (not recorded which). These receptors were taken from a man younger than 35 who had mild COVID-19 (a few samples of this study predate the infection). Cell type and time point are not known.

This clonotype has a handful of counts. The V and J genes are TRBV7-2 and TRBJ2-1; 7 nucleotides line up with TRBD1. The CDR3 has 14 residues. Germline lookup yields CDR1 SGHTA and CDR2 FQGNSA. Trimming at V came to 3 bases and at J to 6 bases, leaving 5 bases not matched to a gene. The CDR3 sequence is CASSFMSGGNEQFF. As DNA, the CDR3 is TGTGCCAGCAGCTTTATGTCAGGGGGCAATGAGCAGTTCTTC.

Only a few counts were recorded for this clonotype. The chain joins TRBV12-3 or TRBV12-4 to TRBJ1-4; possibly TRBD1 for D (5 bases). The V and J ends lost 5 bases and 6 bases respectively, with 10 bases between them. This CDR3 is built from 13 residues. The CDR3 sequence: CASSGDSDEKLFF. The CDR3 DNA reads TGTGCCAGCAGTGGAGACAGTGATGAAAAACTGTTTTTT.